The table lists the clone carrying this T cell receptor (beta chain) with many counts. TCR beta VDJ and CDR3 profiling used genomic DNA as template. One entry per CDR3 protein, called by TCRdb with MiXCR from the reads. The data show 100,000 to 150,000 distinct CDR3 sequences, almost 40% seen once. The CDR3 runs to 13 residues. V gave up 1 base and J gave up 8 bases, with 6 bases separating them. Germline loops: CDR1 MNHNS, CDR2 SASEGT. Previously, flow cytometry had revealed CD8+CD57+ cell expansion in the patients chosen for sequencing. The record originates from a study of CD8+CD57+ T cells in acquired aplastic anemia. Across the study: Average DNA yield from sorted CD4+ and CD8+ cells was approximately 3.2 ug.

The source of this sequence is a human donor with aplastic anemia. The V and J genes are TRBV6-1 and TRBJ1-6; D is uncertain. The sample consisted of sorted CD4+, CD8+, or CD8+CD57+ T cells (not recorded which) from PBMCs. The CDR3: CASSEERDSPLHF. CDR3 sequence (DNA): TGTGCCAGCAGTGAAGAAAGGGATTCACCCCTCCACTTT.